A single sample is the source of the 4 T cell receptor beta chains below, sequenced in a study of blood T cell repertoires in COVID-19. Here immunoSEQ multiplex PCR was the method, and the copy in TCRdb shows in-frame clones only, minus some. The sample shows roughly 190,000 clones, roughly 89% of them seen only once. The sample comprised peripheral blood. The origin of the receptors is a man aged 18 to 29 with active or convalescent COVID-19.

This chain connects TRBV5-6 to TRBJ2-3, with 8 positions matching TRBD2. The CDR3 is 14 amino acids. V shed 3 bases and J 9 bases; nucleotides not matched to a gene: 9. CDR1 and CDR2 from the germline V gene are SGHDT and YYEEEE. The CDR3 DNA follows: TGTGCCAGCAGCTCCCCTACTCGGGGGGGGACGCAGTATTTT. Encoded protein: CASSSPTRGGTQYF.

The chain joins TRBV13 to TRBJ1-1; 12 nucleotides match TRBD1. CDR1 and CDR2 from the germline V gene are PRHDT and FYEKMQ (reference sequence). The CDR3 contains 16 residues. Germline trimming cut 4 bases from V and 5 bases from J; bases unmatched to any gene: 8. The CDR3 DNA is TGTGCCAGCAGCTCGAGGGACAGGGGGCGGCGAACTGAAGCTTTCTTT. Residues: CASSSRDRGRRTEAFF.

CDR3 in amino acids: CASSENSEGTEAFF. The CDR3 nucleotides are TGTGCCAGCAGTGAAAACTCGGAGGGGACTGAAGCTTTCTTT. The chain employs TRBV6-1 and TRBJ1-1; D is perhaps TRBD1 (5 bases). This CDR3 contains 14 residues. Trimming removed 2 bases at V and 5 bases at J, with 12 bases between. Looked up from germline, CDR1 is MNHNS and CDR2 is SASEGT.

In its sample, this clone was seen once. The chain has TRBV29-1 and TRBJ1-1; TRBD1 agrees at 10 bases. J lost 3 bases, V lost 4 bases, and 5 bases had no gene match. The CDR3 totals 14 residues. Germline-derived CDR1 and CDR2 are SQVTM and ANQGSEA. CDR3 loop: CSVVLGTGDTEAFF. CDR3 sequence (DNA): TGCAGCGTTGTACTAGGGACAGGGGACACTGAAGCTTTCTTT. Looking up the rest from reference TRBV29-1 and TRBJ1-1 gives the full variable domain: SAVISQKPSRDICQRGTSLTIQCQVDSQVTMMFWYRQQPGQSLTLIATANQGSEATYESGFVIDKFPISRPNLTFSTLTVSNMSPEDSSIYLCSVVLGTGDTEAFFGQGTRLTVV.